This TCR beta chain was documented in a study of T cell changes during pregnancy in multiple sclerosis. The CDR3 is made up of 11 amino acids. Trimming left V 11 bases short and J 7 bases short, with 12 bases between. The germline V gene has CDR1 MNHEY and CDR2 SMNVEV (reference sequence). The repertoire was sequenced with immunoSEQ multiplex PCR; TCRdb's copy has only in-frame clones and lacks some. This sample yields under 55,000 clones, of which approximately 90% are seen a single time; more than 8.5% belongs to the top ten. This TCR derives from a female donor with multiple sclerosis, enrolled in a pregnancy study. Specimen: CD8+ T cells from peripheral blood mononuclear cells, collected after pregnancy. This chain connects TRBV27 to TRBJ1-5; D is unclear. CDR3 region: CAAGASQPQHF. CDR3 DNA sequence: TGTGCCGCGGGCGCCAGCCAGCCCCAGCATTTT.